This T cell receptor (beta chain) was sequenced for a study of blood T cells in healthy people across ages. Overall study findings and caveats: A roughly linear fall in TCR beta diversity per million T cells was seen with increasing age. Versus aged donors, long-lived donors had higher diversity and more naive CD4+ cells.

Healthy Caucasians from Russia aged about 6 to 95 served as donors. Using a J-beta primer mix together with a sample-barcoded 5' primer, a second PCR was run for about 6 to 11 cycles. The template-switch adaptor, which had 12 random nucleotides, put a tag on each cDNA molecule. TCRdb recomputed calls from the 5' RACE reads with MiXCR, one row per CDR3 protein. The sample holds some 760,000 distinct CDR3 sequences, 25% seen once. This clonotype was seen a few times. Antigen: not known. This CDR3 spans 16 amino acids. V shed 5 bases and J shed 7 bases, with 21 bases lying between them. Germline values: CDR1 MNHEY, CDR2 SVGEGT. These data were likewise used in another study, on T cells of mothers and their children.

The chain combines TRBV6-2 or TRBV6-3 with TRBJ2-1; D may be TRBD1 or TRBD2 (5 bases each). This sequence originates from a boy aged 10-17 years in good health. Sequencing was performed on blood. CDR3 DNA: TGTGCCAGCAGTGCCGACCGTGGGGGTACTAAAAATGAGCAGTTCTTC. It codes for CASSADRGGTKNEQFF.